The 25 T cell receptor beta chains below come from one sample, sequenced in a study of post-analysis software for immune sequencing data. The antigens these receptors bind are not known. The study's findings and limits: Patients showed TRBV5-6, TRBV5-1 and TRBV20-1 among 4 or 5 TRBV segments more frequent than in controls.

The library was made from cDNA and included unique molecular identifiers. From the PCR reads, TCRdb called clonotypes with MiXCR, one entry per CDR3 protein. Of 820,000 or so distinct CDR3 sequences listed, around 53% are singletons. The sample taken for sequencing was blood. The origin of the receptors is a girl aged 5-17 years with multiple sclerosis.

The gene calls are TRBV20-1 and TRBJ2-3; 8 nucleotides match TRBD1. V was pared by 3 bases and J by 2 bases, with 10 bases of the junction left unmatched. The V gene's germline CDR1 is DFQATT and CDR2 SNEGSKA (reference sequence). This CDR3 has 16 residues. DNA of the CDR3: TGCAGTGCTAGCCCCCCAGGGGGCGAAATCACAGATACGCAGTATTTT. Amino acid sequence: CSASPPGGEITDTQYF.

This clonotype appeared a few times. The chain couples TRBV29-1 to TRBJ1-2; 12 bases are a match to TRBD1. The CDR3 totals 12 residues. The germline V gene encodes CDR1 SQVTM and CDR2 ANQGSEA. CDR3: CSGTGGLYGYTF. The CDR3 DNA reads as TGCAGTGGGACAGGGGGCTTATATGGCTACACCTTC.

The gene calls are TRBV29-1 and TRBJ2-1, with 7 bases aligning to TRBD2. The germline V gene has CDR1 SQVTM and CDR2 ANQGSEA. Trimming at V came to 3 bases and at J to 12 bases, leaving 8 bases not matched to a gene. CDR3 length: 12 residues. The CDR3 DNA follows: TGCAGCGTTGAGGGTAGCGGGTTGGCGCAGTTCTTC. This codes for CSVEGSGLAQFF.

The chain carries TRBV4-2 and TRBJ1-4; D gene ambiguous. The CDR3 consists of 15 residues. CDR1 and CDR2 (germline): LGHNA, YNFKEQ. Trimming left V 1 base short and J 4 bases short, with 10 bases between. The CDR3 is CASSQVGTVNEKLFF. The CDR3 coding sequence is TGTGCCAGCAGCCAAGTGGGTACAGTTAATGAAAAACTGTTTTTT.

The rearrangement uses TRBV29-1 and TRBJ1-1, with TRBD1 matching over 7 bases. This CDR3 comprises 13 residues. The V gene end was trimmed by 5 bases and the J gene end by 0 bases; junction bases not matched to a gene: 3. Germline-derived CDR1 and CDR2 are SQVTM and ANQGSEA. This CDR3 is CSVSGQLNTEAFF. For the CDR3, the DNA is TGCAGCGTTTCGGGACAGCTGAACACTGAAGCTTTCTTT.

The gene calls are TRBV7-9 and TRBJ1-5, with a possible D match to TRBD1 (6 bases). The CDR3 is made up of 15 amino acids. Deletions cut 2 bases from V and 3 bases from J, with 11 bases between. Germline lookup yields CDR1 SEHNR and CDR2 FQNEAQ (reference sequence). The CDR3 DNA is TGTGCCAGCAGCTTATGGGGGGCGGACAATCAGCCCCAGCATTTT. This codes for CASSLWGADNQPQHF. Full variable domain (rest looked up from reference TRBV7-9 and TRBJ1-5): DTGVSQNPRHKITKRGQNVTFRCDPISEHNRLYWYRQTLGQGPEFLTYFQNEAQLEKSRLLSDRFSAERPKGSFSTLEIQRTEQGDSAMYLCASSLWGADNQPQHFGDGTRLSIL.

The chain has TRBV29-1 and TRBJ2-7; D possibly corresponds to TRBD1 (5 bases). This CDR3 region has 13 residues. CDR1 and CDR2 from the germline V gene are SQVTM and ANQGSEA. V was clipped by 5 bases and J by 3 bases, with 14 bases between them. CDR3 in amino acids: CSVQGSLYYEQYF. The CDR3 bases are TGCAGCGTTCAGGGCAGCCTTTACTACGAGCAGTACTTC.

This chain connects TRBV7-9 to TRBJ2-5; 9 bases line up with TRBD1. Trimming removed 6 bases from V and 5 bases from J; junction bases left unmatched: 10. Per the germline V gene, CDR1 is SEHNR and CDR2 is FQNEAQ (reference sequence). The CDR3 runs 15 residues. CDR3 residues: CASSPGQGESETQYF. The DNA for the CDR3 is TGTGCCAGCAGTCCGGGACAGGGTGAATCGGAGACCCAGTACTTC.

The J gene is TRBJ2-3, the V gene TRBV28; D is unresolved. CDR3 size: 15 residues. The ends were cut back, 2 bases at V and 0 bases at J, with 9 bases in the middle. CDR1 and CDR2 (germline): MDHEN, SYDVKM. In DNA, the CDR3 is TGTGCCAGCAGTTTAATGGCCCTTAGCACAGATACGCAGTATTTT. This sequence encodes CASSLMALSTDTQYF.

CDR3 nucleotide sequence: TGCGCCAGCAGCTTTCAGAACCCGCTGCGGGGCTACACCTTC. It yields the protein CASSFQNPLRGYTF. V is TRBV5-1 and J is TRBJ1-2, with no clear D. The CDR3 totals 14 residues. CDR1 and CDR2 (germline): SGHRS, YFSETQ. V was trimmed by 2 bases and J by 8 bases, leaving 16 bases between them.

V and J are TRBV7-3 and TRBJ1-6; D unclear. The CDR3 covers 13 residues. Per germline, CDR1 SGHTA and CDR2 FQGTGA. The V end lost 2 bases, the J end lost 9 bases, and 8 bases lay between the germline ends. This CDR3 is CASSLFVGSPLHF. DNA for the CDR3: TGTGCCAGCAGCTTATTTGTAGGTTCACCCCTCCACTTT.

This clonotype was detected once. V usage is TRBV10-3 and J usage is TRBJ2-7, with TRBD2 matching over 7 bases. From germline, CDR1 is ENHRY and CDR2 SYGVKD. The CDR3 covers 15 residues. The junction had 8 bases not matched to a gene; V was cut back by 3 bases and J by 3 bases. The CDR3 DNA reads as TGTGCCATCAGTGACCCCGGCGGGAGAAACTACGAGCAGTACTTC. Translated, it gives CAISDPGGRNYEQYF.

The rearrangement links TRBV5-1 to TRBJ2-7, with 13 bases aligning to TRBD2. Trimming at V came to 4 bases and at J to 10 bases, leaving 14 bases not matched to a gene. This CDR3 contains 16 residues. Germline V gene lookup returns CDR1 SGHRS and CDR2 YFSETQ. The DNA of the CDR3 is TGCGCCAGCAGCCCCGGACCCACTAGCGGGGGGGCGATCCAGTACTTC. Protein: CASSPGPTSGGAIQYF. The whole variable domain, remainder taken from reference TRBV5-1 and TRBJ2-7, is KAGVTQTPRYLIKTRGQQVTLSCSPISGHRSVSWYQQTPGQGLQFLFEYFSETQRNKGNFPGRFSGRQFSNSRSEMNVSTLELGDSALYLCASSPGPTSGGAIQYFGPGTRLTVT.

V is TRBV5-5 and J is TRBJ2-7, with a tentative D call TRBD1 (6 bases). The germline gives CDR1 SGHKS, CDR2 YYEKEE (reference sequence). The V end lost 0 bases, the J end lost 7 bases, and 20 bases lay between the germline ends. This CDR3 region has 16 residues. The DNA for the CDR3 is TGTGCCAGCAGCTTGGAAATACAGGGCCTAAGGGGTGAGCAGTACTTC. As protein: CASSLEIQGLRGEQYF.

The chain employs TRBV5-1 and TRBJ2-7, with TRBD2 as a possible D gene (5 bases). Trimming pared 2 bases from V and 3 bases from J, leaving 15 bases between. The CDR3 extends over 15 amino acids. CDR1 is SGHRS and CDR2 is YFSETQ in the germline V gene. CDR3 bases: TGCGCCAGCAGCTTAGGCGGAGGTGAAGGCTACGAGCAGTACTTC. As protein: CASSLGGGEGYEQYF.

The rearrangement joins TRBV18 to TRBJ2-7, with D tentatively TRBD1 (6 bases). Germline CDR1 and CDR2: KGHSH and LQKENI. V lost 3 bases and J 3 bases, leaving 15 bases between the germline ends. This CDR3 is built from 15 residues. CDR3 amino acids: CASSPTDRTVYEQYF. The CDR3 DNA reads TGTGCCAGCTCACCTACCGACAGGACAGTCTACGAGCAGTACTTC.

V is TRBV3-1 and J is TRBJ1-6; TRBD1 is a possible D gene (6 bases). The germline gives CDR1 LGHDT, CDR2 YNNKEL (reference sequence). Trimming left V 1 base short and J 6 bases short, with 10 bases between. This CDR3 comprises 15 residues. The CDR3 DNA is TGTGCCAGCAGCCAAGTAGGGGGAGGTAATTCACCCCTCCACTTT. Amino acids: CASSQVGGGNSPLHF.

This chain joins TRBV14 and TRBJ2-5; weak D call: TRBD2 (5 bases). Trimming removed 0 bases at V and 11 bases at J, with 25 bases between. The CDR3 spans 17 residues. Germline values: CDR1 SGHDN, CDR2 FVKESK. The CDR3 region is CASSQDRGQRWRVEQYF. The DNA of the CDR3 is TGTGCCAGCAGCCAAGATCGCGGCCAGCGGTGGCGGGTTGAGCAGTACTTC.

The CDR3 reads CASSQDRTGGNEQYF. CDR3 DNA: TGTGCCAGCAGCCAAGATAGGACTGGCGGTAACGAGCAGTACTTC. The chain links TRBV4-2 to TRBJ2-5, with a tentative D call TRBD2 (5 bases). With the DNA end fitting TRBJ2-7 better, the J assignment may be wrong. Per the germline V gene, CDR1 is LGHNA and CDR2 is YNFKEQ. The length of the CDR3 is 15 residues.

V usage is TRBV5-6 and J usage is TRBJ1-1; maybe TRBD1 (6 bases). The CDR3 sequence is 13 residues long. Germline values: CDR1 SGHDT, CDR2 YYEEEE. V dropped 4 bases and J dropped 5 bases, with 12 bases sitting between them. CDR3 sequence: CASSVGQRTEAFF. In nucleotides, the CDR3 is TGTGCCAGCAGCGTAGGACAGCGGACTGAAGCTTTCTTT.

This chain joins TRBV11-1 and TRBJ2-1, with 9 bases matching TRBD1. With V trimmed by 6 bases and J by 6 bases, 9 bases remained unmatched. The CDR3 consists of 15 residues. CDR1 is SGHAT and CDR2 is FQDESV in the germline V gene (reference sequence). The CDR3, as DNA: TGTGCCAGCAGTACAGGGGGCCCCACTCGCAATGAGCAGTTCTTC. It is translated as CASSTGGPTRNEQFF.

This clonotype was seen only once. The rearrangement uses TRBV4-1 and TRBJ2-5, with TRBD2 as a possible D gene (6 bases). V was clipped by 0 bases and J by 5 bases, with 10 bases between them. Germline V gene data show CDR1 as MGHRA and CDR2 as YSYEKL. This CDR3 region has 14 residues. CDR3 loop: CASSQDQGGETQYF. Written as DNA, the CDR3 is TGCGCCAGCAGCCAAGATCAAGGAGGGGAGACCCAGTACTTC.

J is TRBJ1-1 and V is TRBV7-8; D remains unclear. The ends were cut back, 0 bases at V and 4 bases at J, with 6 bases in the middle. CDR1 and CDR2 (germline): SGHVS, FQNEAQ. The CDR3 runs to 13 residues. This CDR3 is CASSLAALTEAFF. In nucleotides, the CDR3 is TGTGCCAGCAGCTTAGCGGCGCTCACTGAAGCTTTCTTT.

The DNA for the CDR3 is TGCAGCGTTGAAAGAAGGGCGGGAGGATTCGATGAGCAGTTCTTC. Protein: CSVERRAGGFDEQFF. V gene TRBV29-1 combines with J gene TRBJ2-1; 8 positions agree with TRBD2. With V trimmed by 2 bases and J by 8 bases, 11 bases remained unmatched. This CDR3 has 15 amino acids. CDR1 is SQVTM and CDR2 is ANQGSEA in the germline V gene.

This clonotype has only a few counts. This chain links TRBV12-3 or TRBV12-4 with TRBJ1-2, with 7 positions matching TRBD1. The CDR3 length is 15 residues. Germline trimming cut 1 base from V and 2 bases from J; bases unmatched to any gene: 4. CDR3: CASSLVGTENYGYTF. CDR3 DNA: TGTGCCAGCAGTTTAGTTGGGACAGAAAACTATGGCTACACCTTC.